Below, one T cell receptor beta chain is given with its context. Its antigen is undetermined. Each TCR cDNA molecule bore a unique molecular identifier. One entry per CDR3 protein, called by TCRdb with MiXCR from the 5' RACE reads. Among about 10,000 distinct CDR3 sequences listed, 12% were seen once. Regarding time point: sample taken at primary tumor resection. Whole RNA, isolated from tumor, nontumor lung or frozen PBMC, was sequenced without prior sorting. This record comes from a study of spatial heterogeneity in lung cancer. In the study overall: The count of detected beta-chain sequences consistently exceeded that of alpha-chain sequences. Study-level points and caveats: The study found that expanded intratumoral alpha and beta TCR counts tracked tumor mutation counts.

V was clipped by 3 bases and J by 1 base, with 11 bases between them. The germline V gene encodes CDR1 SEHNR and CDR2 FQNEAQ (reference sequence). The CDR3 is made up of 15 amino acids. The chain links TRBV7-9 to TRBJ2-3; no clear D gene. Sequences were derived from lung tumor tissue, sampled at surgery. The clonotype was recovered from a female donor with early-stage non-small cell lung cancer. Written as DNA, the CDR3 is TGTGCCAGCAGCTTGAGTGTCGGAGGCACAGATACGCAGTATTTT. Translation: CASSLSVGGTDTQYF.